This entry lists 12 T cell receptor beta chains sequenced from one sample in a study of blood T cell repertoires in COVID-19. Measured with immunoSEQ multiplex PCR; TCRdb has only the in-frame clones, and not every one. In the table there are about 55,000 clones, roughly 86% of which are singletons. Sequenced: peripheral blood. The receptors come from an elderly woman with acute or convalescent COVID-19.

This chain joins TRBV30 and TRBJ2-1; 9 bases map to TRBD2. J gave up 6 bases and V 4 bases, and 7 bases lay outside the gene matches. The CDR3 loop spans 14 amino acids. CDR1 is GTSNPN, CDR2 SVGIG, per germline (reference sequence). The CDR3 loop reads CAWIHPGLANEQFF. In DNA form, the CDR3 reads TGTGCCTGGATCCACCCGGGACTAGCCAATGAGCAGTTCTTC.

This chain uses TRBV7-8 with TRBJ2-7; 7 bases align to TRBD2. J lost 3 bases, V lost 1 base, and 3 bases had no gene match. The CDR3 has 14 residues. Per germline, CDR1 SGHVS and CDR2 FQNEAQ. DNA of the CDR3: TGTGCCAGCAGCTTAGGTCTAGCGGTCTACGAGCAGTACGTC. Encoded protein: CASSLGLAVYEQYV.

The gene calls are TRBV10-3 and TRBJ2-1; 8 nucleotides match TRBD2. The CDR3 spans 13 residues. Per germline, CDR1 ENHRY and CDR2 SYGVKD. The V segment lost 6 bases and the J segment 7 bases; nucleotides outside the gene matches: 5. The CDR3: CAISGGAENEQFF. In DNA, the CDR3 is TGTGCCATCAGCGGGGGGGCGGAAAATGAGCAGTTCTTC.

The chain joins TRBV20-1 to TRBJ2-1; no clear D gene. CDR1 is DFQATT and CDR2 is SNEGSKA in the germline V gene (reference sequence). Trimming pared 4 bases from V and 3 bases from J, leaving 4 bases between. The CDR3 totals 11 residues. The CDR3 DNA sequence: TGCAGTGCTATCCTCTACAATGAGCAGTTCTTC. This codes for CSAILYNEQFF.

The gene calls are TRBV6-1 and TRBJ2-1; 11 nucleotides align to TRBD2. There are 15 residues in the CDR3. With 2 bases clipped from V and 4 bases from J, the junction kept 1 base outside the gene matches. Germline values: CDR1 MNHNS, CDR2 SASEGT. The CDR3 region is CASSESSGRYNEQFF. As DNA, the CDR3 is TGTGCCAGCAGTGAATCTAGCGGGAGGTACAATGAGCAGTTCTTC.

V and J are TRBV3-1 (or the pseudogene TRBV3-2) and TRBJ2-1; D might be TRBD2 (7 bases). The germline V and J ends were trimmed by 5 bases and 5 bases, with 22 bases remaining between them. Per the germline V gene, CDR1 is LGHDT and CDR2 is YNNKEL (reference sequence). This CDR3 has 17 residues. The CDR3: CASSSVSGGGADNEQFF. CDR3 bases: TGTGCCAGCAGCAGCGTGAGCGGTGGGGGGGCCGACAATGAGCAGTTCTTC.

V and J are TRBV11-3 and TRBJ1-1, with TRBD1 as a possible D gene (6 bases). Germline CDR1 and CDR2: SGHNT and YENEEA. CDR3 size: 14 residues. The ends were cut back, 1 base at V and 4 bases at J, with 10 bases in the middle. The CDR3 loop reads CASSLGVGGTEAFF. Here the CDR3 DNA reads TGTGCCAGCAGCTTAGGGGTAGGGGGCACTGAAGCTTTCTTT.

This chain links TRBV11-3 with TRBJ2-3; weak D call: TRBD1 (7 bases). This CDR3 region has 16 residues. V was trimmed by 3 bases and J by 3 bases, leaving 16 bases between them. From germline, CDR1 is SGHNT and CDR2 YENEEA. CDR3 DNA sequence: TGTGCCAGCAGCTTGGGGACAGCTGGGGGGACAGATACGCAGTATTTT. Its translation is CASSLGTAGGTDTQYF.

This chain uses TRBV29-1 with TRBJ2-2; the D gene is possibly TRBD2 (6 bases). The germline V gene encodes CDR1 SQVTM and CDR2 ANQGSEA. There are 13 residues in the CDR3. V was shortened by 5 bases and J by 2 bases, with 9 bases between the two germline ends. The CDR3 nucleotides read TGCAGCGTTTCGGAGGGAAACACCGGGGAGCTGTTTTTT. Amino acid sequence: CSVSEGNTGELFF.

V gene TRBV28 combines with J gene TRBJ2-2, with 7 bases identical to TRBD1. Germline V lookup: CDR1 MDHEN, CDR2 SYDVKM. V was clipped by 1 base and J by 0 bases; unmatched bases: 2. This CDR3 spans 16 amino acids. The CDR3 DNA sequence: TGTGCCAGCAGTTTATTGACAGGGTCGAACACCGGGGAGCTGTTTTTT. Translation gives CASSLLTGSNTGELFF.

The J gene is TRBJ1-1, the V gene TRBV5-1; D ambiguous. Looked up from germline, CDR1 is SGHRS and CDR2 is YFSETQ. The CDR3 totals 14 residues. Between the trimmed V and J ends, which lost 6 bases and 0 bases, there was a span of 12 bases. Here the CDR3 DNA reads TGCGCCAGCATGGATGGAGGGCTGAACACTGAAGCTTTCTTT. Translating gives CASMDGGLNTEAFF.

The chain has TRBV5-5 and TRBJ2-3; D gene ambiguous. V shed 6 bases and J shed 1 base, with 6 bases lying between them. Germline V lookup: CDR1 SGHKS, CDR2 YYEKEE (reference sequence). The length of the CDR3 is 12 residues. In DNA, the CDR3 is TGTGCCAGCAACCCGGGCACAGATACGCAGTATTTT. This codes for CASNPGTDTQYF.